One sample yielded the 27 T cell receptor beta chains listed below, sequenced in a study of OX40 agonist ivuxolimab in advanced cancers. Only in-frame clones appear in the TCRdb table, and some are missing; sequencing was by immunoSEQ multiplex PCR. The table has fewer than 60,000 clones, 60% to 80% seen once. The sequenced sample was CD4+ or CD8+ T cells sorted from blood, obtained in a trial of the OX40 agonist ivuxolimab. The receptors were gathered from an adult with an advanced solid tumor such as melanoma, head and neck, liver or kidney cancer.

In this sample, this clone turned up once. The chain links TRBV7-2 to TRBJ2-7; possibly TRBD1 for D (6 bases). From germline, CDR1 is SGHTA and CDR2 FQGNSA. The length of the CDR3 is 14 residues. The V gene lost 2 bases and the J gene lost 2 bases, with 10 bases spanning the gap. The CDR3 coding sequence is TGTGCCAGCAGCTTACGACAGGCCCCCTACGAGCAGTACTTC. Amino acids: CASSLRQAPYEQYF. The full variable domain, its missing parts supplied by reference TRBV7-2 and TRBJ2-7, is GAGVSQSPSNKVTEKGKDVELRCDPISGHTALYWYRQSLGQGLEFLIYFQGNSAPDKSGLPSDRFSAERTGGSVSTLTIQRTQQEDSAVYLCASSLRQAPYEQYFGPGTRLTVT.

V is TRBV28 and J is TRBJ1-5; D gene unclear. There are 15 residues in the CDR3. Germline V gives CDR1 MDHEN, CDR2 SYDVKM. The V gene lost 2 bases and the J gene lost 5 bases, with 13 bases spanning the gap. CDR3 sequence: CASSLRHAGYQPQHF. CDR3 sequence (DNA): TGTGCCAGCAGTTTACGTCACGCTGGGTATCAGCCCCAGCATTTT. Supplemented by reference TRBV28 and TRBJ1-5, the full variable domain reads DVKVTQSSRYLVKRTGEKVFLECVQDMDHENMFWYRQDPGLGLRLIYFSYDVKMKEKGDIPEGYSVSREKKERFSLILESASTNQTSMYLCASSLRHAGYQPQHFGDGTRLSIL.

This chain uses TRBV30 with TRBJ1-6; TRBD1 might be the D (5 bases). The CDR3 covers 12 residues. Trimming stripped 1 base from V and 10 bases from J, with 8 bases between. CDR1 GTSNPN and CDR2 SVGIG come from the germline V gene (reference sequence). The chain's CDR3 is CAWSAGPSPLHF. The CDR3 region has the DNA TGTGCCTGGAGTGCAGGGCCCTCACCCCTCCACTTT.

The CDR3 loop is CASSNRDRGNTIYF. DNA for the CDR3: TGTGCCAGCAGCAACCGGGACAGGGGCAACACCATATATTTT. The chain recombines TRBV7-2 with TRBJ1-3, with TRBD1 matching 10 bases. Unmatched junction bases numbered 5, after V lost 5 bases and J lost 7 bases. Per the germline V gene, CDR1 is SGHTA and CDR2 is FQGNSA. The length of the CDR3 is 14 residues.

The chain is built from TRBV5-6 and TRBJ1-2; D is uncertain. Deletions cut 0 bases from V and 6 bases from J, with 15 bases between. Looked up from germline, CDR1 is SGHDT and CDR2 is YYEEEE. The CDR3 runs 15 residues. In nucleotides, the CDR3 is TGTGCCAGCAGCTTGGGGGGTCTTGGTTTGGATGGCTACACCTTC. This encodes CASSLGGLGLDGYTF.

This clone was picked up one time. The rearrangement joins TRBV19 to TRBJ2-7; 10 bases line up with TRBD2. In germline, CDR1 is LNHDA, CDR2 SQIVND (reference sequence). The V and J ends lost 3 bases and 9 bases, in that order; junction bases with no gene match: 8. The CDR3 is 14 residues long. CDR3 coding DNA: TGTGCCAGTAGTATGGAACTAGCGGGGTTCGGGCAGTACTTC. Protein sequence: CASSMELAGFGQYF.

This chain uses TRBV4-2 with TRBJ2-5; 7 bases match TRBD1. The junction had 9 bases not matched to a gene; V was cut back by 0 bases and J by 2 bases. The germline V gene has CDR1 LGHNA and CDR2 YNFKEQ. This CDR3 region has 17 residues. CDR3: CASSQDQDRIKQETQYF. The CDR3 bases are TGTGCCAGCAGCCAAGATCAGGACAGGATAAAACAAGAGACCCAGTACTTC.

This chain links TRBV30 with TRBJ2-3; possible D gene TRBD2, 6 bases. V was trimmed by 2 bases and J by 0 bases, leaving 12 bases between them. Germline V gene lookup returns CDR1 GTSNPN and CDR2 SVGIG (reference sequence). The CDR3 contains 15 residues. In DNA, the CDR3 is TGTGCCTGGAGTTCTGGGACTCGCAGCACAGATACGCAGTATTTT. It codes for CAWSSGTRSTDTQYF.

This chain joins TRBV5-4 and TRBJ2-2; 12 positions match TRBD1. With 4 bases clipped from V and 7 bases from J, the junction kept 8 bases outside the gene matches. CDR3 length: 16 amino acids. Germline V gene data show CDR1 as SGHNT and CDR2 as YYREEE (reference sequence). The CDR3 nucleotides are TGTGCCAGCAGCACCGGGACAGGGGGCCCGCACGGGGAGCTGTTTTTT. Encoded protein: CASSTGTGGPHGELFF.

The gene calls are TRBV6-6 and TRBJ2-1, with 12 nucleotides matching TRBD2. CDR1 and CDR2 (germline): MNHNY, SVGAGI (reference sequence). Losses at the gene ends were 0 bases for V and 7 bases for J; bases not matched to a gene: 1. This CDR3 spans 15 amino acids. The CDR3 protein is CASSYSGTSGNEQFF. DNA for the CDR3: TGTGCCAGCAGTTACTCGGGGACTAGCGGGAATGAGCAGTTCTTC.

This clone was seen just once. The chain links TRBV15 to TRBJ2-7; D remains ambiguous. V shed 0 bases and J shed 6 bases, with 9 bases lying between them. Per the germline V gene, CDR1 is LNHNV and CDR2 is YYDKDF (reference sequence). The CDR3 extends over 13 amino acids. In nucleotides, the CDR3 is TGTGCCACCAGCAGAGAAGTCCTAGGCGAGCAGTACTTC. Its protein is CATSREVLGEQYF.

The rearrangement uses TRBV10-3 and TRBJ2-5, with 8 bases matching TRBD1. The CDR3 runs 15 residues. Trimming removed 6 bases from V and 4 bases from J; junction bases left unmatched: 10. Germline V gene data show CDR1 as ENHRY and CDR2 as SYGVKD. In nucleotides, the CDR3 is TGTGCCATCAGCTCCGGACAGGGAGGTGGAGAGACCCAGTACTTC. Translating it yields CAISSGQGGGETQYF.

The chain has TRBV5-1 and TRBJ2-3; 8 bases line up with TRBD2. Germline CDR1 and CDR2: SGHRS and YFSETQ. CDR3 size: 16 residues. V shed 0 bases, J shed 3 bases, and the junction held 6 bases outside the gene matches. CDR3 in amino acids: CASSLGASGSTDTQYF. The CDR3 DNA is TGCGCCAGCAGCTTGGGGGCTAGCGGGTCGACAGATACGCAGTATTTT.

This chain links TRBV7-9 with TRBJ2-1, with D possibly TRBD1 on 6 matching bases. Germline loops: CDR1 SEHNR, CDR2 FQNEAQ (reference sequence). Trimming took off 2 bases at V and 2 bases at J, with 10 bases between the two ends. This CDR3 has 15 amino acids. This CDR3 is CASSLTGSAYNEQFF. DNA for the CDR3: TGTGCCAGCAGCTTAACAGGGTCGGCCTACAATGAGCAGTTCTTC.

The chain joins TRBV2 to TRBJ2-5; D unresolved. CDR1 is SNHLY and CDR2 is FYNNEI in the germline V gene. This CDR3 contains 12 residues. Trimming pared 9 bases from V and 2 bases from J, leaving 10 bases between. Written as DNA, the CDR3 is TGTGCCAGTTGTAACGTTCAAGAGACCCAGTACTTC. This sequence encodes CASCNVQETQYF.

CDR3 in DNA: TGTGCTAGTTCTAGGGACACCGGGGAGCTGTTTTTT. It encodes CASSRDTGELFF. The chain employs TRBV12-5 and TRBJ2-2; D ambiguous. V was pared by 8 bases and J by 3 bases, with 7 bases between. Germline-derived CDR1 and CDR2 are LGHNT and FRNRAP. The CDR3 consists of 12 residues.

This clone showed up just once. Other DNA sequences of this sample code for an identical CDR3. The chain links TRBV7-2 to TRBJ2-2, with 7 bases that match TRBD2. This CDR3 is built from 17 residues. The V segment lost 1 base and the J segment 1 base; nucleotides outside the gene matches: 6. Germline V gene lookup returns CDR1 SGHTA and CDR2 FQGNSA. In DNA, the CDR3 is TGTGCCAGCAGCTTAGGGCGGCCGGGGGGGAACACCGGGGAGCTGTTTTTT. It translates to CASSLGRPGGNTGELFF.

The rearrangement joins TRBV2 to TRBJ1-4; D might be TRBD1 (6 bases). In germline, CDR1 is SNHLY, CDR2 FYNNEI. Trimming took 8 bases from V and 0 from J, leaving 13 bases between them. The length of the CDR3 is 15 residues. This CDR3 is CASGEQGSTNEKLFF. CDR3 nucleotide sequence: TGTGCCAGCGGGGAACAGGGCTCAACTAATGAAAAACTGTTTTTT.

The chain has TRBV30 and TRBJ2-3; D gene unclear. Germline V gene sequence: CDR1 GTSNPN, CDR2 SVGIG (reference sequence). V was pared by 4 bases and J by 4 bases, with 9 bases between. This CDR3 has 12 residues. CDR3 amino acids: CAWTKGADTQYF. The CDR3 DNA follows: TGTGCCTGGACAAAAGGCGCAGATACGCAGTATTTT.

This clone appeared once. The chain is built from TRBV30 and TRBJ2-1; D possibly corresponds to TRBD2 (5 bases). V was pared by 2 bases and J by 7 bases, with 9 bases between. CDR3 size: 12 residues. Germline lookup yields CDR1 GTSNPN and CDR2 SVGIG (reference sequence). CDR3 residues: CAWSNPGNEQFF. In DNA, the CDR3 is TGTGCCTGGAGTAACCCGGGGAATGAGCAGTTCTTC.

The chain combines TRBV28 with TRBJ1-4; a possible D gene is TRBD1 (5 bases). Germline CDR1 and CDR2: MDHEN and SYDVKM. This CDR3 is 17 amino acids long. Trimming took off 6 bases at V and 3 bases at J, with 20 bases between the two ends. For the CDR3, the DNA is TGTGCCAGCAGCTCTCCCCAAACAGGCCTATCTAATGAAAAACTGTTTTTT. Its translation is CASSSPQTGLSNEKLFF.

The chain joins TRBV5-1 to TRBJ1-2; D might be TRBD1 (5 bases). This CDR3 contains 14 residues. V was shortened by 0 bases and J by 4 bases, with 10 bases between the two germline ends. Germline values: CDR1 SGHRS, CDR2 YFSETQ. CDR3 sequence reads: CASSLGGDGYGYTF. In DNA form, the CDR3 reads TGCGCCAGCAGCTTGGGAGGGGACGGCTATGGCTACACCTTC.

As concerns this clone: Other DNA sequences in the sample encode the same CDR3. The gene calls are TRBV7-2 and TRBJ1-5, with D perhaps TRBD1 (6 bases). V lost 3 bases and J lost 7, with 10 bases in between. Germline values: CDR1 SGHTA, CDR2 FQGNSA. The CDR3 spans 13 residues. The CDR3 is CASSLNRDQPQHF. CDR3 bases: TGTGCCAGCAGCTTGAACAGGGACCAGCCCCAGCATTTT. Based on the CDR3 plus reference TRBV7-2 and TRBJ1-5, the full variable domain is GAGVSQSPSNKVTEKGKDVELRCDPISGHTALYWYRQSLGQGLEFLIYFQGNSAPDKSGLPSDRFSAERTGGSVSTLTIQRTQQEDSAVYLCASSLNRDQPQHFGDGTRLSIL.

This clone occurred once. The rearrangement joins TRBV14 to TRBJ2-3; possibly TRBD1 for D (5 bases). CDR3 length: 14 amino acids. From germline, CDR1 is SGHDN and CDR2 FVKESK. Trimming removed 0 bases at V and 5 bases at J, with 9 bases between. The CDR3 coding sequence is TGTGCCAGCAGCCAAGAGATAAGGGGAGATACGCAGTATTTT. This translates into CASSQEIRGDTQYF.

V usage is TRBV7-8 and J usage is TRBJ1-4; no clear D gene. The CDR3 length is 14 residues. The germline V gene has CDR1 SGHVS and CDR2 FQNEAQ. The V gene lost 3 bases and the J gene lost 7 bases, with 12 bases spanning the gap. For the CDR3, the DNA is TGTGCCAGCAGCTTGAATCCATCGGGTGAAAAACTGTTTTTT. Its translation: CASSLNPSGEKLFF.

The chain is built from TRBV15 and TRBJ2-7; D gene ambiguous. Germline lookup yields CDR1 LNHNV and CDR2 YYDKDF (reference sequence). The V end lost 3 bases, the J end lost 2 bases, and 11 bases lay between the germline ends. There are 14 residues in the CDR3. CDR3 sequence reads: CATSRTGGTYEQYF. CDR3 nucleotide sequence: TGTGCCACCAGCAGGACGGGCGGCACCTACGAGCAGTACTTC.

This clone turned up a few times. This chain links TRBV4-1 with TRBJ2-2; 9 bases are shared with TRBD1. The CDR3 is 15 residues long. Germline V gene lookup returns CDR1 MGHRA and CDR2 YSYEKL. Trimming cost V 4 bases and J 5 bases; bases outside gene matches: 5. CDR3 in DNA: TGCGCCAGCAGCCGGGGACAGGGAGGGACCGGGGAGCTGTTTTTT. Amino acid sequence: CASSRGQGGTGELFF.